This T cell receptor beta chain was captured in a study of shared clonotypes between healthy human individuals. The CDR3 is 14 amino acids. V dropped 4 bases and J dropped 4 bases, with 11 bases sitting between them. Germline V lookup: CDR1 SGHRS, CDR2 YFSETQ. Libraries were prepared by immunoSEQ multiplex PCR; TCRdb keeps only in-frame clonotypes and omits some of them. This sample has 450,000 to 600,000 clones, with 70% to 80% found just once. The chain carries TRBV5-1 and TRBJ1-4; D remains ambiguous. Sequencing used PBMCs. The receptor comes from a woman aged 35 to 49 in good health. Some clones in this sample may be carry-over from other donors' samples. CDR3 residues: CASSPGRGNEKLFF. Written as DNA, the CDR3 is TGCGCCAGCAGCCCAGGACGGGGTAATGAAAAACTGTTTTTT.